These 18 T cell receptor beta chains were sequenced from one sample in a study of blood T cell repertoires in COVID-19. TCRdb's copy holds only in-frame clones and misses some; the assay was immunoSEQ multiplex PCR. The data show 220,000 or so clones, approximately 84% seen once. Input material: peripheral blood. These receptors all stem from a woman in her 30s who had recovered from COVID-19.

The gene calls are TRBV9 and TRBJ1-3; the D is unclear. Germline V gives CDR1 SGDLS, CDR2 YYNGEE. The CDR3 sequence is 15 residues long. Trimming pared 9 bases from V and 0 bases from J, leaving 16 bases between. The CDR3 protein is CATSRDTNSGNTIYF. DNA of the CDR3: TGTGCCACTTCCCGGGATACGAACTCTGGAAACACCATATATTTT.

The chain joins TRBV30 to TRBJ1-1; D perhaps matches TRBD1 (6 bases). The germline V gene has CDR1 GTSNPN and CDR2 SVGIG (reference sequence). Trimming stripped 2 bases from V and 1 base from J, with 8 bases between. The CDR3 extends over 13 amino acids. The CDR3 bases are TGTGCCTGGAGTCTACAGGGGAACACTGAAGCTTTCTTT. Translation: CAWSLQGNTEAFF.

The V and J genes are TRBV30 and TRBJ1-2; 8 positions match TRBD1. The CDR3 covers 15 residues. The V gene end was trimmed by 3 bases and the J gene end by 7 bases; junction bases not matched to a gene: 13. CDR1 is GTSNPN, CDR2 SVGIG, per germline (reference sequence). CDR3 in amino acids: CAWRIKGRGLRGYTF. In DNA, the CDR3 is TGTGCCTGGAGAATTAAGGGCAGGGGGCTTCGTGGCTACACCTTC. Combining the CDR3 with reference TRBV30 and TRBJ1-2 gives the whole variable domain SQTIHQWPATLVQPVGSPLSLECTVEGTSNPNLYWYRQAAGRGLQLLFYSVGIGQISSEVPQNLSASRPQDRQFILSSKKLLLSDSGFYLCAWRIKGRGLRGYTFGSGTRLTVV.

CDR3 protein: CASSSISGSRYNEQFF. In DNA, the CDR3 is TGTGCCAGCAGTTCGATTAGCGGGAGTCGTTACAATGAGCAGTTCTTC. The chain has TRBV25-1 and TRBJ2-1, with TRBD2 matching 9 bases. CDR1 MGHDK and CDR2 SYGVNS come from the germline V gene. V lost 5 bases and J lost 4; bases outside the gene matches: 9. This CDR3 comprises 16 residues. Supplemented by reference TRBV25-1 and TRBJ2-1, the full variable domain reads EADIYQTPRYLVIGTGKKITLECSQTMGHDKMYWYQQDPGMELHLIHYSYGVNSTEKGDLSSESTVSRIRTEHFPLTLESARPSHTSQYLCASSSISGSRYNEQFFGPGTRLTVL.

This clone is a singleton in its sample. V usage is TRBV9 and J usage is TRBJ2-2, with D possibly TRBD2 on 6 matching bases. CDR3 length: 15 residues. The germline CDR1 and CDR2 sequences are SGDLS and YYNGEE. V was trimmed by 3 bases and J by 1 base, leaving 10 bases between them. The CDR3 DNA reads TGTGCCAGCAGCGGCGGGCGGGGGAACACCGGGGAGCTGTTTTTT. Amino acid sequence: CASSGGRGNTGELFF.

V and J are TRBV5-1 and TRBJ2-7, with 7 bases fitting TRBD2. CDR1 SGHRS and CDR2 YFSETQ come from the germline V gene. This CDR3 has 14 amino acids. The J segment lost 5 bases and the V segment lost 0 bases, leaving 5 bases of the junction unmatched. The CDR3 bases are TGCGCCAGCAGCTTGGGGGAGGGCCTTAACGAGCAGTACTTC. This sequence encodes CASSLGEGLNEQYF.

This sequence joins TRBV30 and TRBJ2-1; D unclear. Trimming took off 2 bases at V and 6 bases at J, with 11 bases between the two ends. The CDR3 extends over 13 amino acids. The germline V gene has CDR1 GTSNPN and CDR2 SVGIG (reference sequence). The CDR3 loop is CAWSPYVSNEQFF. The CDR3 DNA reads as TGTGCCTGGAGTCCGTATGTGTCCAATGAGCAGTTCTTC. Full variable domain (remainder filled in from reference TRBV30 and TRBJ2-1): SQTIHQWPATLVQPVGSPLSLECTVEGTSNPNLYWYRQAAGRGLQLLFYSVGIGQISSEVPQNLSASRPQDRQFILSSKKLLLSDSGFYLCAWSPYVSNEQFFGPGTRLTVL.

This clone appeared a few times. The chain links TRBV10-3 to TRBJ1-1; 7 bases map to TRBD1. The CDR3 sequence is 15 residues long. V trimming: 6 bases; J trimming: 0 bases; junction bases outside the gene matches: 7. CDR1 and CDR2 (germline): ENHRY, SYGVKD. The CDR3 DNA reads TGTGCCATCAGGAATAGACAGGGACTGAACACTGAAGCTTTCTTT. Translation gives CAIRNRQGLNTEAFF.

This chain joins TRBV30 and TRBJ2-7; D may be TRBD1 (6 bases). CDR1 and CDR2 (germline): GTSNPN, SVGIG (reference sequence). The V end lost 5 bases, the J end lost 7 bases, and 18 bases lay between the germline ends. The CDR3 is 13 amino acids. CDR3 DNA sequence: TGTGCCTGGGGGCAGGGGACCCCCAAAGAGCAGTACTTC. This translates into CAWGQGTPKEQYF.

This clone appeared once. The CDR3, as DNA: TGTGCCACCAGTGATGCGGGACGGCTACCGAACACCGGGGAGCTGTTTTTT. Translated: CATSDAGRLPNTGELFF. This chain uses TRBV24-1 with TRBJ2-2, with D perhaps matching TRBD2 (6 bases). Germline V lookup: CDR1 KGHDR, CDR2 SFDVKD. The V end was cut by 3 bases, the J end by 0 bases, with 13 bases between. The CDR3 is 17 amino acids.

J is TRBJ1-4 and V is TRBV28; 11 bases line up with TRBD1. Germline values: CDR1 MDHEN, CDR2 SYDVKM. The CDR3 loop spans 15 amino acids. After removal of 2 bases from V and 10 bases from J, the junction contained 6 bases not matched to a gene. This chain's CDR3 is CASSLPGTGGRKLFF. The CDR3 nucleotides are TGTGCCAGCAGTTTACCAGGGACAGGGGGAAGAAAACTGTTTTTT.

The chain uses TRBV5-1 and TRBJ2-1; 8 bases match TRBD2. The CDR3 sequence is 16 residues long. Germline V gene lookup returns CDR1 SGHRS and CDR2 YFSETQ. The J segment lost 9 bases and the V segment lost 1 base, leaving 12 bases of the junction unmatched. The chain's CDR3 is CASSLSGTRRLGEQFF. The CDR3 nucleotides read TGCGCCAGCAGCTTGTCAGGGACTAGAAGGTTGGGTGAGCAGTTCTTC.

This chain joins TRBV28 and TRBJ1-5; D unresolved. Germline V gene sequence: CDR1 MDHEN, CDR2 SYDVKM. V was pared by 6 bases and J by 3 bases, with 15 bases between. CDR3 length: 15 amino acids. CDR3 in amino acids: CASRPPTYANQPQHF. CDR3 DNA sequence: TGTGCCAGCAGGCCTCCAACCTACGCCAATCAGCCCCAGCATTTT.

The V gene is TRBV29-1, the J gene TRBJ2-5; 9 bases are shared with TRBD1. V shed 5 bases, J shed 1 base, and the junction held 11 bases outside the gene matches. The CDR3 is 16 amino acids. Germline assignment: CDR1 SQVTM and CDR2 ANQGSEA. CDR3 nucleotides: TGCAGCGTTTTGGACAGGGGTGACCCCATCCAAGAGACCCAGTACTTC. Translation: CSVLDRGDPIQETQYF.

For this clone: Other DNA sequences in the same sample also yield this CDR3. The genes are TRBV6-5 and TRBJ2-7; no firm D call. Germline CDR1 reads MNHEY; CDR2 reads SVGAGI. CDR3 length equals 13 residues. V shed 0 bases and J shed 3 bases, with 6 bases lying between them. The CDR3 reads CASSYSASYEQYF. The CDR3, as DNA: TGTGCCAGCAGTTACTCCGCGAGCTACGAGCAGTACTTC.

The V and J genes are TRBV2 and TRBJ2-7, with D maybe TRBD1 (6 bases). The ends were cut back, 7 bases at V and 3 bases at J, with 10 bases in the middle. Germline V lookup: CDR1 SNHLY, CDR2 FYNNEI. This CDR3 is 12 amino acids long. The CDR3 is CASTLTGYEQYF. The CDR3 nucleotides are TGTGCCAGCACCCTGACAGGCTACGAGCAGTACTTC.

Written as DNA, the CDR3 is TGTGCCAGCAGCCCGGGGCTAGCGGGAGACCGGGAGCAGTACTTC. Its translation is CASSPGLAGDREQYF. The chain recombines TRBV5-4 with TRBJ2-7; TRBD2 aligns across 10 bases. CDR3 length: 15 residues. Germline V lookup: CDR1 SGHNT, CDR2 YYREEE (reference sequence). The junction had 11 bases not matched to a gene; V was cut back by 4 bases and J by 7 bases.

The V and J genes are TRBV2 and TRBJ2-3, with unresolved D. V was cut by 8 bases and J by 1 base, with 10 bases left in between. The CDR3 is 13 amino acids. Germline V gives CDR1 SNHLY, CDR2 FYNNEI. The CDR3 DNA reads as TGTGCCAGCCAAGAGACTGGCACAGATACGCAGTATTTT. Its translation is CASQETGTDTQYF. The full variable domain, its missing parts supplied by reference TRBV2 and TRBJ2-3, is EPEVTQTPSHQVTQMGQEVILRCVPISNHLYFYWYRQILGQKVEFLVSFYNNEISEKSEIFDDQFSVERPDGSNFTLKIRSTKLEDSAMYFCASQETGTDTQYFGPGTRLTVL.